This T cell receptor (beta chain) was documented in a study of blood T cell repertoires in COVID-19. The wider study: The samples span acute and convalescent COVID-19 from the United States, Italy and Spain.

Libraries were prepared by immunoSEQ multiplex PCR; TCRdb keeps only in-frame clonotypes and omits some of them. The table has about 140,000 clones, over 80% seen once. Trimming removed 4 bases at V and 4 bases at J, with 16 bases between. The CDR3 runs 15 residues. Germline V CDR1 and CDR2: SNHLY, FYNNEI. The V gene is TRBV2, the J gene TRBJ1-1, with a weak D call TRBD1 (6 bases). The specimen was peripheral blood. This TCR came from a man aged 25 to 45 with COVID-19, enrolled during active disease. CDR3 loop: CASSGGTPRSTEAFF. In DNA form, the CDR3 reads TGTGCCAGCAGTGGGGGGACACCTCGGAGCACTGAAGCTTTCTTT.